The 15 T cell receptor beta chains presented below share a single source sample, sequenced in a study of T cells in localized non-small cell lung cancer. TCRdb's table, derived via immunoSEQ multiplex PCR, lists solely in-frame clones and lacks some. The sample has 35,000 to 45,000 clones; 81% are singletons. The sequencing used peripheral blood mononuclear cells, collected before any cancer treatment. These receptors all stem from a male donor older than 55 with stage II lung adenocarcinoma.

The chain has TRBV30 and TRBJ2-3; 10 nucleotides line up with TRBD2. V shed 6 bases, J shed 5 bases, and the junction held 5 bases outside the gene matches. This CDR3 has 13 residues. Germline loops: CDR1 GTSNPN, CDR2 SVGIG (reference sequence). The CDR3 nucleotides read TGTGCCTGTGCGCAGCGGGAGGGAGATACGCAGTATTTT. Protein: CACAQREGDTQYF.

V gene TRBV18 combines with J gene TRBJ1-2; no clear D gene. CDR1 KGHSH and CDR2 LQKENI come from the germline V gene. The V end lost 3 bases, the J end lost 8 bases, and 16 bases lay between the germline ends. The CDR3 consists of 14 residues. CDR3 in DNA: TGTGCCAGCTCACCGACGGTGGGGTCAGTAGGCTACACCTTC. Amino acids: CASSPTVGSVGYTF.

The chain uses TRBV27 and TRBJ2-6; D remains ambiguous. The germline gives CDR1 MNHEY, CDR2 SMNVEV (reference sequence). Deletions cut 3 bases from V and 3 bases from J, with 3 bases between. The CDR3 is 13 amino acids. CDR3: CASSFVGANVLTF. The CDR3, as DNA: TGTGCCAGCAGTTTTGTTGGGGCCAACGTCCTGACTTTC.

The V and J genes are TRBV10-3 and TRBJ2-3, with TRBD2 matching over 12 bases. Germline V gives CDR1 ENHRY, CDR2 SYGVKD. V shed 6 bases, J shed 2 bases, and the junction held 3 bases outside the gene matches. There are 15 residues in the CDR3. The CDR3 DNA reads TGTGCCATCAGGACTAGCGGGAGTACCACAGATACGCAGTATTTT. It encodes CAIRTSGSTTDTQYF.

This chain joins TRBV10-3 and TRBJ1-1; D is undetermined. Per germline, CDR1 ENHRY and CDR2 SYGVKD. The CDR3 runs to 11 residues. V shed 8 bases and J shed 8 bases, with 12 bases lying between them. CDR3 region: CAIATNREAFF. For the CDR3, the DNA is TGTGCCATCGCTACCAATCGGGAAGCTTTCTTT.

The rearrangement links TRBV6-6 to TRBJ2-3, with TRBD2 identical over 8 bases. V lost 2 bases to trimming and J lost 0 bases; unmatched junction nucleotides: 4. This CDR3 is built from 16 residues. The germline V gene has CDR1 MNHNY and CDR2 SVGAGI (reference sequence). CDR3 coding DNA: TGTGCCAGCAGTTACGTAGTAGCGGGAAGCACAGATACGCAGTATTTT. Amino acid sequence: CASSYVVAGSTDTQYF.

In this sample, this clone turned up once. J is TRBJ2-1 and V is TRBV7-2; possible D gene TRBD2, 5 bases. V was pared by 1 base and J by 4 bases, with 11 bases between. The germline gives CDR1 SGHTA, CDR2 FQGNSA. This CDR3 is 15 amino acids long. In DNA form, the CDR3 reads TGTGCCAGCAGCTTAGATGCGGGTCCTTACAATGAGCAGTTCTTC. This translates into CASSLDAGPYNEQFF.

The V gene is TRBV5-6, the J gene TRBJ1-3, with D possibly TRBD1 on 6 matching bases. The CDR3 loop spans 16 amino acids. Trimming took 4 bases from V and 2 from J, leaving 16 bases between them. Germline values: CDR1 SGHDT, CDR2 YYEEEE. The CDR3 reads CASSLQDSRTGNTIYF. The CDR3 nucleotides read TGTGCCAGCAGCCTTCAGGACAGCCGGACTGGAAACACCATATATTTT.

The gene calls are TRBV5-4 and TRBJ2-1; TRBD2 aligns across 10 bases. Germline V gene lookup returns CDR1 SGHNT and CDR2 YYREEE (reference sequence). CDR3 length: 15 residues. The V and J ends lost 2 bases and 8 bases, in that order; junction bases with no gene match: 7. CDR3 DNA: TGTGCCAGCAGCTTAGCGGGAGGGTTTGGAGATGAGCAGTTCTTC. It is translated as CASSLAGGFGDEQFF. The full variable domain, its missing parts supplied by reference TRBV5-4 and TRBJ2-1, is ETGVTQSPTHLIKTRGQQVTLRCSSQSGHNTVSWYQQALGQGPQFIFQYYREEENGRGNFPPRFSGLQFPNYSSELNVNALELDDSALYLCASSLAGGFGDEQFFGPGTRLTVL.

The chain couples TRBV27 to TRBJ1-5, with D uncertain. The V end lost 5 bases, the J end lost 5 bases, and 13 bases lay between the germline ends. This CDR3 has 14 amino acids. Germline V lookup: CDR1 MNHEY, CDR2 SMNVEV (reference sequence). The CDR3 spells CASSPLTNYQPQHF. CDR3 coding DNA: TGTGCCAGCAGTCCCCTCACGAATTATCAGCCCCAGCATTTT.

The chain employs TRBV6-5 and TRBJ1-1; D gene unclear. Trimming removed 8 bases at V and 0 bases at J, with 13 bases between. Per germline, CDR1 MNHEY and CDR2 SVGAGI. The length of the CDR3 is 14 residues. The CDR3 reads CASLSDGLNTEAFF. DNA of the CDR3: TGTGCCAGCCTTTCGGACGGCTTGAACACTGAAGCTTTCTTT.

Only a few counts were recorded for this clone. This chain links TRBV5-5 with TRBJ2-3; 10 bases line up with TRBD1. The CDR3 covers 14 residues. The germline CDR1 and CDR2 sequences are SGHKS and YYEKEE (reference sequence). V lost 3 bases to trimming and J lost 5 bases; unmatched junction nucleotides: 3. CDR3 DNA: TGTGCCAGCAGCTCCCGGACAGGGGGAGATACGCAGTATTTT. Amino acid sequence: CASSSRTGGDTQYF. The whole variable domain, remainder taken from reference TRBV5-5 and TRBJ2-3, is DAGVTQSPTHLIKTRGQQVTLRCSPISGHKSVSWYQQVLGQGPQFIFQYYEKEERGRGNFPDRFSARQFPNYSSELNVNALLLGDSALYLCASSSRTGGDTQYFGPGTRLTVL.

The rearrangement uses TRBV11-2 and TRBJ2-5; D may correspond to TRBD1 or TRBD2 (5 bases each). V gave up 4 bases and J gave up 1 base, with 7 bases separating them. The CDR3 length is 13 residues. Germline CDR1 is SGHAT and CDR2 is FQNNGV. The CDR3 loop reads CASSWGRQETQYF. As DNA, the CDR3 is TGTGCCAGCAGCTGGGGACGCCAAGAGACCCAGTACTTC. Full variable domain (outside the CDR3, taken from reference TRBV11-2 and TRBJ2-5): EAGVAQSPRYKIIEKRQSVAFWCNPISGHATLYWYQQILGQGPKLLIQFQNNGVVDDSQLPKDRFSAERLKGVDSTLKIQPAKLEDSAVYLCASSWGRQETQYFGPGTRLLVL.

The rearrangement uses TRBV7-9 and TRBJ1-1; D uncertain. Germline V gene sequence: CDR1 SEHNR, CDR2 FQNEAQ (reference sequence). The V end was cut by 6 bases, the J end by 0 bases, with 11 bases between. CDR3 size: 14 residues. The CDR3 nucleotides are TGTGCCAGCAGACCCCTCCAGGTGAACACTGAAGCTTTCTTT. It specifies CASRPLQVNTEAFF.

This clone was observed a handful of times. The chain has TRBV6-5 and TRBJ2-7; a weak D match, TRBD2 (5 bases). V shed 4 bases and J shed 7 bases, with 11 bases lying between them. Germline values: CDR1 MNHEY, CDR2 SVGAGI. This CDR3 has 12 amino acids. The CDR3: CASSLFRGEQYF. For the CDR3, the DNA is TGTGCCAGCAGTTTATTCCGGGGTGAGCAGTACTTC.